This T cell receptor beta chain derives from a study of blood T cell repertoires in COVID-19. The wider study: PBMCs, B-cell-depleted T cells, or T cells provided the cDNA or gDNA that made up the material.

The length of the CDR3 is 14 residues. The germline V gene encodes CDR1 LNHDA and CDR2 SQIVND (reference sequence). V was clipped by 6 bases and J by 6 bases; unmatched bases: 3. Assay used: immunoSEQ multiplex PCR; TCRdb lists only in-frame clones, some missing. Of about 130,000 clones in the sample, around 86% were seen once. This rearrangement joins TRBV19 to TRBJ1-6, with TRBD1 matching over 9 bases. Sequencing was done on a sample of peripheral blood. This clonotype originated in a woman at least 80 years old with acute or convalescent COVID-19. CDR3 nucleotides: TGTGCCAGTAGGCGGGACAGGGCTAATTCACCCCTCCACTTT. This codes for CASRRDRANSPLHF.